This TCR beta chain was observed in a study of cytomegalovirus exposure and HLA in healthy donors. Study results and caveats: According to a subsequent analysis, TCR clusters from the first cohort were inclined to appear together in the 120 validation repertoires. The investigators catalogued some 160 TCR beta chains as cytomegalovirus-associated. Many donors shared some public TCRs, even though most TCR sequences were rare.

CDR3 length: 15 amino acids. V was pared by 5 bases and J by 6 bases, with 12 bases of the junction left unmatched. The germline CDR1 and CDR2 sequences are SGHVS and FQNEAQ. This clone was observed once. Its matching antigen is unknown. A 120-subject validation cohort, separate from the approximately 610-subject first cohort, supplied the donors. Here immunoSEQ multiplex PCR was the method, and the copy in TCRdb shows in-frame clones only, minus some. The table records 200,000 or so clones, roughly 80% of them present only once. The chain recombines TRBV7-8 with TRBJ2-7; 8 nucleotides agree with TRBD2. Sequences were obtained from PBMCs. This clonotype originated in a man aged 18 to 30 in good health and CMV-seropositive. The CDR3 bases are TGTGCCAGCAGCGTCCTGGCGGGAGGCCCCTTCGAGCAGTACTTC. Amino acids: CASSVLAGGPFEQYF.